This T cell receptor (beta chain) was identified in a study of blood T cells in healthy people across ages. As concerns this clonotype: The antigen is undetermined.

The study's findings and limits: CMV infection status of these donors was not known.

Combining a sample-barcoded 5' primer with a J-beta primer mix, a second PCR ran for 7 to 11 cycles. TCRdb passed the 5' RACE reads through MiXCR, listing each CDR3 protein once. This table has 700,000 to 900,000 distinct CDR3 sequences, roughly 25% appearing once. This same sample was also part of a study on T cells of mothers and their children.

Material: blood. This sequence was found in a boy aged 10-17 years in good health.

CDR3 protein: CASSPSPRQGVMQETQYF. As DNA, the CDR3 is TGTGCCAGCAGCCCCTCCCCCCGACAGGGGGTAATGCAAGAGACCCAGTACTTC. The chain couples TRBV11-2 to TRBJ2-5, with 9 bases matching TRBD1. CDR1 and CDR2 from the germline V gene are SGHAT and FQNNGV. V lost 5 bases, J lost 2 bases, and 15 bases stayed unmatched. The length of the CDR3 is 18 residues.